This T cell receptor (beta chain) was found in a study of Ad26.COV2.S vaccination and SARS-CoV-2 variants. Study summary: The authors gave Ad26.COV2.S intramuscularly, either once or twice 56 days apart.

Findings and caveats of the study: The analyses of TCR breadth and depth may have understated the size of total T cell responses.

Treatment given: about 20 received Ad26.COV2.S at low or high dose, single or two shots; several received placebo; per-sample allocation not given. It was on day 63 after the first vaccine or placebo injection that samples were taken. This adult donor, from Boston, was 18-55 years old. The shot given was an Ad26 vector that makes Wuhan-strain SARS-CoV-2 spike. Note on this clone: The antigen remains undetermined.

V shed 2 bases, J shed 4 bases, and the junction held 6 bases outside the gene matches. The CDR3 covers 16 residues. The germline V gene encodes CDR1 SEHNR and CDR2 FQNEAQ (reference sequence). Sequencing was performed with immunoSEQ multiplex PCR; in TCRdb, only in-frame clones are kept and a portion is missing. Among 200,000 to 250,000 clones listed, 88% were seen once. The sample consisted of peripheral blood, taken in a trial of Ad26.COV2.S vaccine versus placebo. The clonotype comes from a person between 18 and 65 years old who received the Ad26.COV2.S COVID-19 vaccine or a placebo. The rearrangement uses TRBV7-9 and TRBJ2-1; 9 nucleotides match TRBD2. The CDR3 protein is CASSLLLAGPYNEQFF. The CDR3 DNA follows: TGTGCCAGCAGCTTACTCCTAGCGGGACCTTACAATGAGCAGTTCTTC.